The clone carrying this TCR beta chain has ten or more counts. The antigen remains undetermined. The sample originates from a study of read filtering for tumor transcriptome and immune sequencing. In the study overall: Whole-transcriptome libraries were prepared after DNase treatment.

Molecular barcoded adaptors covering alpha/delta and beta/gamma chains were used on about 390 ng RNA. MiXCR was run by TCRdb on the reads, yielding one entry per CDR3 protein. The sample holds 35,000 to 40,000 distinct CDR3 sequences, approximately 13% seen once. Whole-study findings and limits: In IR-seq, single-read clonotypes were about 80% of clonotypes but roughly 3.5% of reads.

Germline loops: CDR1 MNHEY, CDR2 SVGAGI. Trimming stripped 5 bases from V and 8 bases from J, with 16 bases between. The CDR3 contains 14 residues. The chain uses TRBV6-5 and TRBJ2-1; D tentatively reads TRBD1 or TRBD2 (5 bases each). Sequencing was performed on a population of CD138-negative cells sorted from bone marrow. The clonotype was recovered from a donor aged 40 or over with multiple myeloma. The CDR3, as DNA: TGTGCCAGCAGTCCGACCGGGGCGGTCGATGAGCAGTTCTTC. It codes for CASSPTGAVDEQFF.